What follows is one T cell receptor (beta chain) and its context. CDR3 size: 14 residues. Germline values: CDR1 SGHTA, CDR2 FQGNSA. V shed 6 bases, J shed 5 bases, and the junction held 8 bases outside the gene matches. The sample belongs to a study of blood T cell repertoires in COVID-19. Sequencing used immunoSEQ multiplex PCR; TCRdb keeps in-frame clones, though not all of them. The table has approximately 70,000 clones, roughly 86% seen once. V and J are TRBV7-2 and TRBJ2-3; 7 bases line up with TRBD2. The sequenced sample consisted of peripheral blood. The clonotype originates from a woman aged 45-59 years with acute or convalescent COVID-19. Written as DNA, the CDR3 is TGTGCCAGCAGGATGGGGGGGAGTAAAGATACGCAGTATTTT. Protein product: CASRMGGSKDTQYF.